Following are 3 T cell receptor beta chains from one sample sequenced in a study of cytomegalovirus exposure and HLA in healthy donors. The PCR contained 60 Vbeta and 13 Jbeta primers. Profiling relied on immunoSEQ multiplex PCR, and the TCRdb table lists in-frame clones only, not all of them. The table records about 120,000 clones, over 70% of them present only once. Specimen: PBMCs. Receptors were obtained from a woman between 40 and 55 years old in good health and CMV-seropositive.

The sample holds a few counts of this clone. V usage is TRBV30 and J usage is TRBJ2-1; 13 bases are shared with TRBD2. The J segment lost 5 bases and the V segment lost 5 bases, leaving 0 bases of the junction unmatched. The CDR3 runs to 13 residues. Germline V gives CDR1 GTSNPN, CDR2 SVGIG (reference sequence). The CDR3 DNA follows: TGTGCCTGGGGGACTAGCGGGAACAATGAGCAGTTCTTC. Amino acids: CAWGTSGNNEQFF.

Comments on this clone: The sample has other DNA sequences that encode this CDR3 too. V usage is TRBV30 and J usage is TRBJ1-3; TRBD1 is a possible D gene (5 bases). The germline V gene encodes CDR1 GTSNPN and CDR2 SVGIG (reference sequence). The length of the CDR3 is 13 residues. V was pared by 1 base and J by 3 bases, with 7 bases between. This CDR3 reads CAWSAGVGNTIYF. The CDR3 nucleotides are TGTGCCTGGAGTGCGGGGGTTGGAAACACCATATATTTT.

This chain joins TRBV4-1 and TRBJ1-2, with D uncertain. The CDR3 contains 14 residues. V dropped 1 base and J dropped 3 bases, with 9 bases sitting between them. The V gene's germline CDR1 is MGHRA and CDR2 YSYEKL. The CDR3 nucleotides are TGCGCCAGCAGCCAAGGGATGGGAGACTATGGCTACACCTTC. Protein: CASSQGMGDYGYTF.